This entry lists 10 T cell receptor beta chains sequenced from one sample in a study of T cell repertoires in cytomegalovirus infection. TCRdb processed the reads anew with MiXCR; each CDR3 protein has one entry. The sample holds around 300,000 distinct CDR3 sequences; under 25% are singletons and the top ten take roughly a fifth. These receptors have no known antigen. This material consisted of cultured PBMCs, taken from culture after CMV antigen stimulation. Source of these receptors: a human donor in good health (CMV status not recorded). Some clones in this sample may be carry-over from other donors' samples.

The chain combines TRBV12-3 or TRBV12-4 with TRBJ2-5; TRBD1 is a possible D gene (6 bases). The CDR3 consists of 14 residues. V was trimmed by 4 bases and J by 5 bases, leaving 14 bases between them. CDR3 protein: CASSSTGWGETQYF. CDR3 DNA: TGTGCCAGCAGTTCGACAGGTTGGGGGGAGACCCAGTACTTC.

Points on this clonotype: It may be a read error: a sequence one base away is much more abundant. The chain links TRBV28 to TRBJ2-3; TRBD2 matches 7 bases. CDR1 is MDHEN and CDR2 is SYDVKM in the germline V gene. The trim removed 6 bases at V and 4 bases at J, leaving 1 base unmatched. The CDR3 totals 12 residues. For the CDR3, the DNA is TGTGCCAGCAGCGGACTAGCAGATACGCAGTATTTT. It encodes CASSGLADTQYF.

A remark on this clonotype: Possible read error: a much larger clone is one base away. The rearrangement links TRBV7-8 to TRBJ1-5; 10 nucleotides line up with TRBD1. The germline V gene encodes CDR1 SGHVS and CDR2 FQNEAQ. The CDR3 sequence is 14 residues long. DNA for the CDR3: TGTACCAGCAGCTTAGAAGGGACAGGGGACCCCCAGCATTTT. Protein: CTSSLEGTGDPQHF.

This clonotype was observed a few times. The chain has TRBV7-3 and TRBJ2-5; 8 bases match TRBD2. Germline assignment: CDR1 SGHTA and CDR2 FQGTGA. The CDR3 is made up of 15 amino acids. V lost 5 bases to trimming and J lost 0 bases; unmatched junction nucleotides: 5. CDR3 region: CASSTERENQETQYF. The CDR3 coding sequence is TGTGCCAGCAGCACCGAGCGGGAGAACCAAGAGACCCAGTACTTC.

The rearrangement joins TRBV14 to TRBJ2-5; D is unclear. The CDR3 contains 13 residues. Germline CDR1 reads SGHDN; CDR2 reads FVKESK. The V end lost 1 base, the J end lost 7 bases, and 10 bases lay between the germline ends. CDR3 protein: CASSQGPVGTQYF. CDR3 coding DNA: TGTGCCAGCAGCCAAGGCCCTGTGGGGACCCAGTACTTC.

This clonotype was seen ten or more times. The chain joins TRBV18 to TRBJ2-1; D remains ambiguous. V shed 5 bases and J shed 5 bases, with 7 bases lying between them. The CDR3 spans 12 residues. CDR1 is KGHSH and CDR2 is LQKENI in the germline V gene. CDR3 coding DNA: TGTGCCAGCTCAATAAACGACAATGAGCAGTTCTTC. This translates into CASSINDNEQFF.

The chain recombines TRBV12-3 or TRBV12-4 with TRBJ2-5; TRBD2 matches 14 bases. Trimming removed 7 bases from V and 5 bases from J; junction bases left unmatched: 3. CDR3 size: 14 residues. The CDR3 is CASTRLAGGETQYF. Here the CDR3 DNA reads TGTGCCAGCACCCGACTAGCGGGAGGGGAGACCCAGTACTTC.

V is TRBV29-1 and J is TRBJ1-1; 9 bases fit TRBD1. CDR1 SQVTM and CDR2 ANQGSEA come from the germline V gene. V dropped 5 bases and J dropped 13; count of bases not matched to a gene: 14. This CDR3 contains 13 residues. The CDR3 sequence is CSVPYRDRVQGFF. The CDR3 DNA follows: TGCAGCGTTCCCTACCGGGACAGGGTGCAAGGTTTCTTT.

This clonotype was counted only a few times. The rearrangement uses TRBV12-3 or TRBV12-4 and TRBJ2-3; D unresolved. V shed 6 bases and J shed 4 bases, with 8 bases lying between them. The length of the CDR3 is 12 residues. The CDR3 protein is CASSPVADTQYF. The CDR3 DNA reads TGTGCCAGCAGCCCAGTTGCAGATACGCAGTATTTT.

This clonotype occurred once. The V call is TRBV11-3, the J call TRBJ2-7; D may be TRBD2 (5 bases). This CDR3 spans 15 amino acids. With 5 bases removed from V and 2 bases from J, the gap between germline ends came to 16 bases. CDR1 and CDR2 (germline): SGHNT, YENEEA. CDR3 DNA: TGTGCCAGCAGCCCCCGAGGGAAGAAAACCTACGAGCAGTACGTC. It encodes CASSPRGKKTYEQYV.